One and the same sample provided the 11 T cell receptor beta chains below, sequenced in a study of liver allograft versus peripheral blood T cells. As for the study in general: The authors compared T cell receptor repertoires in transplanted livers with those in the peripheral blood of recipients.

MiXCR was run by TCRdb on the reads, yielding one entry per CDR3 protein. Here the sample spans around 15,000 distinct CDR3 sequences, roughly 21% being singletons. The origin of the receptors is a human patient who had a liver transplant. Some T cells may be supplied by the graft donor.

The CDR3 nucleotides are TGTGCCAGCAGCCTGACAGTGGCTTCACCCCTCCACTTT. Translated: CASSLTVASPLHF. The J gene is TRBJ1-6, the V gene TRBV5-6; TRBD1 is a possible D gene (5 bases). Trimming took 4 bases from V and 9 from J, leaving 11 bases between them. Germline assignment: CDR1 SGHDT and CDR2 YYEEEE. CDR3 length: 13 amino acids.

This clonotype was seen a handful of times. The CDR3: CASSATGTSGRGYQFF. The CDR3 DNA follows: TGTGCCAGCAGCGCTACCGGGACTAGCGGGAGGGGATACCAGTTCTTC. The chain combines TRBV9 with TRBJ1-2, with 16 bases lining up with TRBD2. Gene TRBJ2-1 matches the end of the DNA better, so the J call may be wrong. CDR1 and CDR2 (germline): SGDLS, YYNGEE. The CDR3 contains 16 residues.

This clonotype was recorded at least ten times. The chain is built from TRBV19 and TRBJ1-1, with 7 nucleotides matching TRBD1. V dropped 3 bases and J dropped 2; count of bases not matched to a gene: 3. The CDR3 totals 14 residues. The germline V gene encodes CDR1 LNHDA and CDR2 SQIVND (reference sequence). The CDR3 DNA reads TGTGCCAGTAGTATGGGACAGTTTAACACTGAAGCTTTCTTT. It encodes CASSMGQFNTEAFF.

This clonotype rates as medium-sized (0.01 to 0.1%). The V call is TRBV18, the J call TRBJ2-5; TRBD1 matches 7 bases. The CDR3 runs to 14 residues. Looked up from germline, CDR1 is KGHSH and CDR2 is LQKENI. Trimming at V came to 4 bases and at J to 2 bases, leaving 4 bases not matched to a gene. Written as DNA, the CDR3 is TGTGCCAGCTCACAGGACAGGCAACAAGAGACCCAGTACTTC. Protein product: CASSQDRQQETQYF.

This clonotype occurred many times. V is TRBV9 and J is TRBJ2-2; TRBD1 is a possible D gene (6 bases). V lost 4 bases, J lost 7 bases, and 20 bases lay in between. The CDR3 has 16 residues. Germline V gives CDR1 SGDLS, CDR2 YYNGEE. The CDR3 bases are TGTGCCAGCAGCCCCCCTTTAGGGGGAATCGGCGGGGAGCTGTTTTTT. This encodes CASSPPLGGIGGELFF.

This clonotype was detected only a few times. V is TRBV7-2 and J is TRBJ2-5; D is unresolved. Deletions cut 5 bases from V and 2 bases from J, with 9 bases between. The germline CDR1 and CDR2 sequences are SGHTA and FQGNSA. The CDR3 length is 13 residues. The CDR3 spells CASSPRVQETQYF. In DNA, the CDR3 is TGTGCCAGCAGCCCTCGGGTTCAAGAGACCCAGTACTTC.

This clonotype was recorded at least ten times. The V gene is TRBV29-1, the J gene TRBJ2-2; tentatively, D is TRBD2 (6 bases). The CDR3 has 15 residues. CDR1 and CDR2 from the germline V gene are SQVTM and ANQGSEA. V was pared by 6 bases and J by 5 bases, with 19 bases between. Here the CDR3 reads CSVYSGGFWTGELFF. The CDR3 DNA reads TGCAGCGTCTACTCTGGGGGGTTTTGGACCGGGGAGCTGTTTTTT.

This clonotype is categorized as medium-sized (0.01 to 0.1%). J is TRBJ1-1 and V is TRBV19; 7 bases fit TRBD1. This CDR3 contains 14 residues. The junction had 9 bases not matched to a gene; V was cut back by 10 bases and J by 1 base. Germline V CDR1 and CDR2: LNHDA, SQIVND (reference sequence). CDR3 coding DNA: TGTGCCACACGCCCCAACAGGGGGAACACTGAAGCTTTCTTT. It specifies CATRPNRGNTEAFF.

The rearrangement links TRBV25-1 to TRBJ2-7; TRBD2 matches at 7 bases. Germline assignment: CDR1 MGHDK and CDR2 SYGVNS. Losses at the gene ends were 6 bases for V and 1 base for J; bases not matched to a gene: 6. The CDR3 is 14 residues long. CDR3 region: CASSGKRGSYEQYF. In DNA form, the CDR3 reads TGTGCCAGCAGCGGGAAGCGGGGATCCTACGAGCAGTACTTC.

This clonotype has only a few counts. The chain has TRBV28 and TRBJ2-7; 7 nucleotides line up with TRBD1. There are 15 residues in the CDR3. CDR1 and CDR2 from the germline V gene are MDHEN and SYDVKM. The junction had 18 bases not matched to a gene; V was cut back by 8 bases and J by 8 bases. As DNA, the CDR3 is TGTGCCAGCTTTTCCAGGGGGACAACCCCGTACAAGCAGTACTTC. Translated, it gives CASFSRGTTPYKQYF.

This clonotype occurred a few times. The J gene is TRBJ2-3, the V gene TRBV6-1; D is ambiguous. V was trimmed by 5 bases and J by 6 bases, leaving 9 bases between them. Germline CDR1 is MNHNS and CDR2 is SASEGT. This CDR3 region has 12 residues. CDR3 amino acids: CASSTPPDTQYF. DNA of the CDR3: TGTGCCAGCAGTACCCCGCCGGATACGCAGTATTTT.